Listed below are T cell receptor beta chains from one sample, sequenced in a study of blood T cell repertoires in COVID-19. Generated by immunoSEQ multiplex PCR, the TCRdb table keeps only in-frame clones and is missing some. The data show more than 250,000 clones, about 90% seen once. Sequencing used PBMCs or T cells enriched from blood (not recorded which). The receptor source for this set is a young woman who had recovered from COVID-19. Both conserved end residues are part of each CDR3. D genes are given only for firm matches. The size of a clone is reported for some rows only, either as once, few or many, or as a class for expanded clones.

V	J	D	size	CDR3	DNA
TRBV27	TRBJ1-1	.	few	CASSSTDQNTEAFF	TGTGCCAGCAGTTCTACAGACCAGAACACTGAAGCTTTCTTT
TRBV7-2	TRBJ2-1	.	.	CASSPDRGAGIDEQFF	TGTGCCAGCAGCCCAGACCGGGGGGCAGGGATAGATGAGCAGTTCTTC
TRBV5-1	TRBJ1-6	TRBD1	.	CASNEGTGGYPGSPLHF	TGCGCCAGCAACGAGGGGACAGGGGGCTACCCCGGGTCACCCCTCCACTTT
TRBV5-4	TRBJ1-2	TRBD1	.	CASRVTGGNYGYTF	TGTGCCAGCAGGGTGACAGGGGGAAACTATGGCTACACCTTC
TRBV18	TRBJ1-1	TRBD1	.	CASSTTGSSGEAFF	TGTGCCAGCTCAACGACAGGGTCCTCTGGTGAAGCTTTCTTT
TRBV6-5	TRBJ2-7	TRBD2	.	CASTPGGRYEQYF	TGTGCCAGTACCCCGGGGGGGCGATACGAGCAGTACTTC
TRBV7-8	TRBJ1-1	.	.	CASSLRAWGDPTEAFF	TGTGCCAGCAGCTTAAGAGCTTGGGGGGACCCGACTGAAGCTTTCTTT
TRBV2	TRBJ2-7	TRBD1	.	CASRERTGDPYEQYF	TGTGCCAGCAGGGAACGGACAGGGGACCCCTACGAGCAGTACTTC
TRBV27	TRBJ1-2	.	few	CASSLSGTTNYGYTF	TGTGCCAGCAGTTTATCCGGGACAACTAACTATGGCTACACCTTC
TRBV5-1	TRBJ2-3	TRBD1	.	CASSWPGQDNTQYF	TGCGCCAGCAGCTGGCCGGGACAGGATAATACGCAGTATTTT
TRBV5-6	TRBJ1-1	TRBD1	.	CASSPRDRGYTEAFF	TGTGCCAGCAGCCCCCGGGACAGGGGATACACTGAAGCTTTCTTT
TRBV4-1	TRBJ2-3	TRBD2	once	CASKPGGTDTQYF	TGCGCCAGCAAGCCCGGGGGGACAGATACGCAGTATTTT
TRBV7-8	TRBJ1-6	.	.	CASSSNLGPGGNSPLHF	TGTGCCAGCAGCTCCAACCTCGGGCCAGGAGGGAATTCACCCCTCCACTTT
TRBV15	TRBJ1-5	.	.	CATSRDMTIQPQHF	TGTGCCACCAGCAGAGATATGACAATTCAGCCCCAGCATTTT
TRBV18	TRBJ2-1	TRBD1	.	CAGQGDTVYNEQFF	TGTGCCGGGCAGGGGGACACGGTGTACAATGAGCAGTTCTTC
TRBV27	TRBJ1-1	TRBD1	.	CASSTLDTGGREAFF	TGTGCCAGCAGTACTCTAGACACAGGGGGCCGTGAAGCTTTCTTT
TRBV2	TRBJ1-5	.	.	CASSPPNQPQHF	TGTGCCAGCAGTCCCCCTAATCAGCCCCAGCATTTT
TRBV18	TRBJ1-6	.	.	CASSGDSNSPLHF	TGTGCCAGCTCAGGAGACAGTAATTCACCCCTCCACTTT
TRBV29-1	TRBJ2-7	TRBD2	.	CSVLGGGYEQYF	TGCAGCGTCCTCGGGGGGGGGTACGAGCAGTACTTC
TRBV5-4	TRBJ1-6	.	.	CASSIDRSSYNSPLHF	TGTGCCAGCAGCATCGACAGGAGCTCCTATAATTCACCCCTCCACTTT
TRBV6-6	TRBJ2-5	TRBD1	.	CASSWDRDRAETQYF	TGTGCCAGCAGTTGGGACCGGGACAGGGCCGAGACCCAGTACTTC
TRBV5-8	TRBJ1-5	.	.	CASSPEGQPQHF	TGTGCCAGCAGCCCGGAGGGTCAGCCCCAGCATTTT
TRBV9	TRBJ2-2	TRBD1	once	CASSVRTGNTGELFF	TGTGCCAGCAGCGTCCGGACAGGGAACACCGGGGAGCTGTTTTTT
TRBV6-4	TRBJ2-3	TRBD1	.	CASSIGQGTTDTQYF	TGTGCCAGCAGCATCGGACAGGGCACCACAGATACGCAGTATTTT
TRBV6-1	TRBJ1-6	.	.	CASSEVPRDSPLHF	TGTGCCAGCAGTGAAGTTCCCCGGGATTCACCCCTCCACTTT
TRBV4-1	TRBJ2-5	.	.	CASSLFFAETQYF	TGCGCCAGCAGCCTTTTCTTTGCGGAGACCCAGTACTTC
TRBV6-2/TRBV6-3	TRBJ1-1	TRBD1	.	CASSLRTGGTEAFF	TGTGCCAGCAGTTTAAGGACAGGGGGCACTGAAGCTTTCTTT
TRBV7-9	TRBJ1-2	TRBD1	.	CASSFSRDRAMLNGYTF	TGTGCCAGCAGCTTTAGTCGGGACAGGGCTATGCTAAATGGCTACACCTTC
TRBV19	TRBJ1-1	TRBD1	.	CASSIGDRVSEAFF	TGTGCCAGTAGTATAGGGGACAGGGTAAGCGAAGCTTTCTTT
TRBV7-9	TRBJ2-1	TRBD1	.	CASAAGGTYNEQFF	TGTGCCAGCGCCGCAGGGGGCACCTACAATGAGCAGTTCTTC
TRBV9	TRBJ1-3	.	.	CASSSGTLSPLGNTIYF	TGTGCCAGCAGCTCCGGGACACTGAGCCCCTTAGGAAACACCATATATTTT
TRBV7-2	TRBJ1-4	.	.	CASSIWGRSGEKLFF	TGTGCCAGCAGTATATGGGGGAGGTCCGGTGAAAAACTGTTTTTT
TRBV6-2/TRBV6-3	TRBJ1-4	.	.	CASSYPTIVGEKLFF	TGTGCCAGCAGTTACCCGACTATTGTCGGTGAAAAACTGTTTTTT
TRBV6-4	TRBJ2-3	TRBD2	once	CASSDQLAGGLDTQYF	TGTGCCAGCAGTGACCAACTAGCGGGGGGGCTAGATACGCAGTATTTT
TRBV5-6	TRBJ2-3	.	.	CASSLSLVVTDTQYF	TGTGCCAGCAGCTTGAGCCTAGTTGTCACAGATACGCAGTATTTT
TRBV30	TRBJ1-2	.	.	CAWSASAYRDGYTF	TGTGCCTGGAGTGCAAGTGCATACAGGGATGGCTACACCTTC
TRBV20-1	TRBJ1-2	.	.	CSASSGALLGYGYTF	TGCAGTGCTAGTTCAGGGGCGCTTCTAGGGTATGGCTACACCTTC
TRBV2	TRBJ1-6	.	.	CASREGIYTYNSPLHF	TGTGCCAGCAGGGAGGGGATATACACCTATAATTCACCCCTCCACTTT
TRBV4-3	TRBJ1-1	.	.	CASRARVHTEAFF	TGCGCCAGCAGAGCCAGGGTGCACACTGAAGCTTTCTTT
TRBV20-1	TRBJ1-4	.	.	CSASVGGKLFF	TGCAGTGCTAGTGTGGGGGGTAAACTGTTTTTT
TRBV5-6	TRBJ1-5	TRBD1	.	CASSPMGTGGRPQHF	TGTGCCAGCAGCCCGATGGGGACAGGGGGCCGGCCCCAGCATTTT
TRBV10-3	TRBJ1-2	TRBD1	.	CAINPGQAIYGYTF	TGTGCCATCAACCCGGGACAGGCAATCTATGGCTACACCTTC
TRBV28	TRBJ1-5	.	.	CASSTSMTGHEGNQPQHF	TGTGCCAGCAGTACGTCTATGACAGGACACGAAGGCAATCAGCCCCAGCATTTT
TRBV19	TRBJ2-5	TRBD2	.	CASSIPGSSGGLESETQYF	TGTGCCAGTAGTATCCCCGGGTCTAGCGGGGGCCTCGAGTCAGAGACCCAGTACTTC
TRBV2	TRBJ1-5	.	.	CASKGLRDTNQPQHF	TGTGCCAGCAAGGGGCTCCGGGACACAAATCAGCCCCAGCATTTT
TRBV5-1	TRBJ1-6	.	few	CASSAGSHNSPLHF	TGCGCCAGCAGCGCGGGGTCCCATAATTCACCCCTCCACTTT
TRBV2	TRBJ1-1	.	few	CASSDLQGLVGDTEAFF	TGTGCCAGCAGTGATCTGCAGGGGTTGGTTGGGGACACTGAAGCTTTCTTT
TRBV9	TRBJ1-1	TRBD1	.	CASSFRDRGYTEAFF	TGTGCCAGCAGCTTCAGAGACAGGGGTTACACTGAAGCTTTCTTT
TRBV19	TRBJ1-1	TRBD1	.	CASSTSTGFGPEAFF	TGTGCCAGTAGTACCTCGACAGGGTTTGGGCCTGAAGCTTTCTTT
TRBV10-1	TRBJ1-2	.	.	CASTPLYTF	TGCGCCAGCACCCCCTTGTACACCTTC
TRBV3-1/TRBV3-2	TRBJ1-5	.	.	CASSQDAGNQPQHF	TGTGCCAGCAGCCAAGATGCAGGGAATCAGCCCCAGCATTTT
TRBV7-2	TRBJ1-2	TRBD1	.	CASSPSLGTVYGYTF	TGTGCCAGCAGCCCTTCGCTCGGGACAGTCTATGGCTACACCTTC